One and the same sample provided the 2 T cell receptor beta chains below, sequenced in a study of cytomegalovirus exposure and HLA in healthy donors. With 60 Vbeta and 13 Jbeta primers, the PCR was carried out. Libraries were prepared by immunoSEQ multiplex PCR; TCRdb keeps only in-frame clonotypes and omits some of them. The data show about 200,000 clones, over 60% seen once. The specimen sequenced was PBMCs. The receptors shown here come from a man aged 40-49 years in good health and CMV-seronegative.

The rearrangement joins TRBV2 to TRBJ2-4; 14 positions match TRBD2. This CDR3 has 18 amino acids. V was pared by 3 bases and J by 13 bases, with 17 bases of the junction left unmatched. Germline CDR1 SNHLY, CDR2 FYNNEI. The CDR3, as DNA: TGTGCCAGCAGTGATGGGGACACCCGGACTAGCGGGAGGCGTACCCAGTACTTC. This sequence encodes CASSDGDTRTSGRRTQYF.

The rearrangement joins TRBV6-1 to TRBJ2-2, with D possibly matching TRBD2 (6 bases). The V gene lost 6 bases and the J gene lost 5 bases, with 13 bases spanning the gap. The CDR3 covers 14 residues. Germline CDR1 reads MNHNS; CDR2 reads SASEGT. This CDR3 is CASSPRGGTGELFF. CDR3 DNA: TGTGCCAGCAGCCCTAGGGGAGGAACCGGGGAGCTGTTTTTT.